This T cell receptor (beta chain) was found in a study of technical replicates of blood from a few donors. CDR1 is SGHTA, CDR2 FQGTGA, per germline. V lost 5 bases and J lost 7; bases outside the gene matches: 12. The CDR3 length is 16 residues. Libraries were prepared by immunoSEQ multiplex PCR; TCRdb keeps only in-frame clonotypes and omits some of them. The data contain approximately 64,000 clones, about 86% of them singletons. The material sequenced was PBMCs. The gene calls are TRBV7-3 and TRBJ2-2; 8 bases agree with TRBD2. The TCR comes from a human donor in good health. Some clones in this sample may be carry-over from other donors' samples. CDR3 sequence: CASSPQSGTRRGELFF. The CDR3 bases are TGTGCCAGCAGCCCTCAATCCGGGACTAGACGCGGGGAGCTGTTTTTT.